These 3 T cell receptor beta chains were sequenced from one sample in a study of CD8 T cells in ankylosing spondylitis. General study points: What seemed typical of ankylosing spondylitis blood was a TCR beta motif built from eight highly homologous variants.

These TCRs' antigens remain unknown. A single record per CDR3 protein comes from TCRdb applying MiXCR to the 5' RACE reads. The table has around 770,000 distinct CDR3 sequences, over 15% seen once. The sequenced sample was blood, either unsorted or a sorted T cell fraction (not recorded which). The receptors derive from a male donor with ankylosing spondylitis.

The V and J genes are TRBV28 and TRBJ1-5, with 7 bases fitting TRBD1. Germline V lookup: CDR1 MDHEN, CDR2 SYDVKM. V was clipped by 10 bases and J by 4 bases; unmatched bases: 7. There are 13 residues in the CDR3. The CDR3 DNA reads TGTGCCACCGAAGGGACAGCGAATCAGCCCCAGCATTTT. Its translation is CATEGTANQPQHF.

The V gene is TRBV6-6, the J gene TRBJ1-4; no firm D call. Germline loops: CDR1 MNHNY, CDR2 SVGAGI (reference sequence). The ends were cut back, 6 bases at V and 8 bases at J, with 13 bases in the middle. The CDR3 totals 13 residues. CDR3 nucleotide sequence: TGTGCCAGCAGCCCTATTATACAGGAAAAACTGTTTTTT. The encoded protein is CASSPIIQEKLFF.

This clonotype has a handful of counts. The chain recombines TRBV29-1 with TRBJ2-1; 11 nucleotides match TRBD2. The V gene end was trimmed by 3 bases and the J gene end by 9 bases; junction bases not matched to a gene: 10. CDR1 and CDR2 (germline): SQVTM, ANQGSEA. There are 15 residues in the CDR3. Here the CDR3 DNA reads TGCAGCGTTGAGACTAGCGGGATTAATAGCGGTGAGCAGTTCTTC. It encodes CSVETSGINSGEQFF.